The rows below give T cell receptor beta chains drawn from one sample of a study of T cell changes during pregnancy in multiple sclerosis. Data came from immunoSEQ multiplex PCR; TCRdb stores just in-frame clones and leaves some out. The table has over 70,000 clones, around 94% seen once. The sample here was peripheral blood, taken in the third trimester of pregnancy. The receptor set was obtained from a female donor with multiple sclerosis, enrolled in a pregnancy study. Each CDR3 is given with its conserved first and last residue. D genes are given only for firm matches. Clone size is not always given. Where it is, it says once, few, many or a class for expanded clones.

TRBV5-1	TRBJ2-7	TRBD2	-	TGCGCCAGCAGCTTGGCCCTAGCGGGAGCGCTATACGAGCAGTACTTC	CASSLALAGALYEQYF
TRBV15	TRBJ2-2	TRBD2	-	TGTGCCACCAGCACCCGTCCGGGAGGGGGTACCGGGGAGCTGTTTTTT	CATSTRPGGGTGELFF
TRBV6-1	TRBJ1-5	-	-	TGTGCCAGCAGTGAAGCTCCGAGCGGGGCGTTATTTAGCAATCAGCCCCAGCATTTT	CASSEAPSGALFSNQPQHF
TRBV5-4	TRBJ1-1	TRBD1	-	TGTGCCAGCAGCTTTCCCGGGACAGCGAACACTGAAGCTTTCTTT	CASSFPGTANTEAFF
TRBV5-4	TRBJ1-1	TRBD1	-	TGTGCCAGCAGCTTGGTGGGACAGGGGATGACTGAAGCTTTCTTT	CASSLVGQGMTEAFF
TRBV6-6	TRBJ1-2	-	-	TGTGCCAGCAGTTACTCGATTACGGGTGGCTACACCTTC	CASSYSITGGYTF
TRBV30	TRBJ2-7	TRBD1	-	TGTGCCTGGAGTTTGGGACAGGGGGCGAGTTACGAGCAGTACTTC	CAWSLGQGASYEQYF
TRBV14	TRBJ1-2	-	-	TGTGCCAGCAGCCAGTACAGGAGCTATGGCTACACCTTC	CASSQYRSYGYTF
TRBV29-1	TRBJ2-5	TRBD2	-	TGCAGCGCAGCTAGGACTAGCGGGAGGAAGATCGAGACCCAGTACTTC	CSAARTSGRKIETQYF
TRBV5-5	TRBJ2-3	TRBD2	-	TGTGCCAGCAGCTTGGACGGGACTAGCGAGACAGATACGCAGTATTTT	CASSLDGTSETDTQYF
TRBV30	TRBJ2-4	TRBD2	few	TGTGCCTGGAACGGACTAGCGGAGCACCTAGCCAAAAACATTCAGTACTTC	CAWNGLAEHLAKNIQYF
TRBV9	TRBJ2-3	-	-	TGTGCCAGCAGCCGGACAGACACAGATACGCAGTATTTT	CASSRTDTDTQYF
TRBV9	TRBJ2-3	-	-	TGTGCCAGCAGCGTAGCTGGCGGAAGCACAGATACGCAGTATTTT	CASSVAGGSTDTQYF
TRBV6-4	TRBJ2-3	TRBD1	-	TGTGCCAGCAGGGAAGGACAGGGGAAGTCGGTTACGCAGTATTTT	CASREGQGKSVTQYF
TRBV7-2	TRBJ2-3	-	-	TGTGCCAGCAGCTCTACGTACCTTAGCACAGATACGCAGTATTTT	CASSSTYLSTDTQYF
TRBV29-1	TRBJ1-4	-	-	TGCAGCGTTCGGGGGGGATTGGCTAATGAAAAACTGTTTTTT	CSVRGGLANEKLFF
TRBV27	TRBJ1-2	-	once	TGTGCCAGCAGTCATCAGGGGACGGGGGGCTACACCTTC	CASSHQGTGGYTF
TRBV19	TRBJ1-2	-	-	TGTGCCAGTAGTATAAGCCGCTATGGCTACACCTTC	CASSISRYGYTF
TRBV28	TRBJ2-5	TRBD1	-	TGTGCCAGCAGTTTACGATTCAGGGGGCCGTTAACGTACCAAGAGACCCAGTACTTC	CASSLRFRGPLTYQETQYF
TRBV6-5	TRBJ2-3	-	-	TGTGCCAGCAGTTACTCGGGCCTCCGTGAGGATACGCAGTATTTT	CASSYSGLREDTQYF
TRBV27	TRBJ2-1	TRBD2	-	TGTGCCAGCAGAGCCGCTAGCGGACTCGCCCTGAGGAATGAGCAGTTCTTC	CASRAASGLALRNEQFF
TRBV5-1	TRBJ2-1	-	-	TGCGCCAGCAGCCAGCGGGTACCCGACAATGAGCAGTTCTTC	CASSQRVPDNEQFF
TRBV10-3	TRBJ2-3	TRBD1	-	TGTGCCATCAGCACAGGGGGCTGGGTCAACACAGATACGCAGTATTTT	CAISTGGWVNTDTQYF
TRBV27	TRBJ1-2	TRBD1	-	TGTGCCAGCAGTCCACGACAGGGTGGAACCACCTTC	CASSPRQGGTTF
TRBV5-6	TRBJ2-7	TRBD2	once	TGTGCCAGCAGCTTGGCCCCAGGGACTAGCGTTCCCTACGAGCAGTACTTC	CASSLAPGTSVPYEQYF
TRBV27	TRBJ2-3	-	-	TGTGCCAGCAGTTGGGGCCCCCAAGATACGCAGTATTTT	CASSWGPQDTQYF
TRBV5-5	TRBJ2-1	TRBD1	-	TGTGCCAGCAGCTCCGACAGGGGTGGCAATGAGCAGTTCTTC	CASSSDRGGNEQFF
TRBV7-2	TRBJ2-1	TRBD1	-	TGTGCCAGCAGCCTCGGGACAGGGGGGAAGGATGAGCAGTTCTTC	CASSLGTGGKDEQFF
TRBV9	TRBJ2-1	TRBD2	-	TGTGCCAGCAGCGTAGGACTAGCGGCAGACAATGAGCAGTTCTTC	CASSVGLAADNEQFF
TRBV28	TRBJ2-3	-	-	TGTGCCAGCAGTTTTGTAGCGGGCACAGATACGCAGTATTTT	CASSFVAGTDTQYF
TRBV10-1	TRBJ2-2	-	-	TGCGCCAGCAGTGTTCTAGCGACCACCGGGGAGCTGTTTTTT	CASSVLATTGELFF
TRBV5-4	TRBJ2-1	TRBD2	-	TGTGCCAGCAGCTTTGGGGGAGGGCTAGGGCAGTTCTTC	CASSFGGGLGQFF
TRBV2	TRBJ2-1	-	-	TGTGCCAGCCGCCCCAATAGAGATGAGCAGTTCTTC	CASRPNRDEQFF
TRBV5-1	TRBJ1-2	TRBD1	-	TGCGCCAGCAGCTCAGGGGGTGGCTACTATGGCTACACCTTC	CASSSGGGYYGYTF
TRBV7-9	TRBJ1-1	TRBD1	few	TGTGCCATCAGACAGGGTAAAACTGAAGCTTTCTTT	CAIRQGKTEAFF
TRBV19	TRBJ1-3	-	once	TGTGCCAGTTCAACCGGGACTCTAGGAAACACCATATATTTT	CASSTGTLGNTIYF
TRBV9	TRBJ1-2	-	-	TGTGCCAGCAGCGCCCGGGACAAAAGCAGGGGCTACACCTTC	CASSARDKSRGYTF
TRBV30	TRBJ2-7	-	-	TGTGCCTGGGACGGGGGAATCTACGAGCAGTACTTC	CAWDGGIYEQYF
TRBV27	TRBJ1-5	-	-	TGTGCAACAGGAGATAGCAATCAGCCCCAGCATTTT	CATGDSNQPQHF
TRBV30	TRBJ1-2	-	few	TGTGCCTGGATATCGAGTTTCTATGGCTACACCTTC	CAWISSFYGYTF
TRBV19	TRBJ2-3	-	-	TGTGCCAGTAGAAGCGCGGGGAGTGGCACAGATACGCAGTATTTT	CASRSAGSGTDTQYF
TRBV18	TRBJ2-2	-	-	TGTGCCAGCTCACCACAGGGGGTCAACTTCAAAAACACCGGGGAGCTGTTTTTT	CASSPQGVNFKNTGELFF
TRBV27	TRBJ1-2	TRBD1	-	TGTGCCAGCAGTTACATCGACAGGGACTATGGCTACACCTTC	CASSYIDRDYGYTF
TRBV5-1	TRBJ2-1	TRBD2	-	TGCGCCAGCAGTTACCTACTAGCGGGAGAAGTCAATGAGCAGTTCTTC	CASSYLLAGEVNEQFF
TRBV28	TRBJ1-2	-	-	TGTGCCAGCAGTTTTCGCGGACAGAATTATGGCTACACCTTC	CASSFRGQNYGYTF
TRBV7-2	TRBJ2-5	TRBD2	-	TGTGCCAGCAGCTGGTCAATAGCGGGAGAAGGCGAGACCCAGTACTTC	CASSWSIAGEGETQYF
TRBV15	TRBJ2-7	TRBD1	-	TGTGCCACCAGTCCCCATGCTTACCGGGACAGCTACGAGCAGTACTTC	CATSPHAYRDSYEQYF
TRBV5-1	TRBJ1-1	-	-	TGCGCCAGCAGCCAGGGACAGAACACTGAAGCTTTCTTT	CASSQGQNTEAFF
TRBV2	TRBJ1-1	-	-	TGTGCCAGCAGGTTCCGTGGGGGGACTGAAGCTTTCTTT	CASRFRGGTEAFF
TRBV10-3	TRBJ2-3	TRBD2	-	TGTGCCATCAGTGAGTCAACAGCGGGGAGAGATACGCAGTATTTT	CAISESTAGRDTQYF
TRBV5-4	TRBJ2-7	TRBD2	-	TGTGCCAGCAGCTTTTCTAGCGGGAGCTCCTACGAGCAGTACTTC	CASSFSSGSSYEQYF
TRBV6-1	TRBJ1-5	TRBD1	-	TGTGCCAGCAGTGAATTCGGGGACAGGAGACATAGCAATCAGCCCCAGCATTTT	CASSEFGDRRHSNQPQHF
TRBV28	TRBJ1-1	-	-	TGTGCCAGTAGAGGTCCCGGGGGGGGCACTGAAGCTTTCTTT	CASRGPGGGTEAFF
TRBV18	TRBJ2-1	TRBD2	-	TGTGCCAGCTCACCACCCCCGAGACTAGCGGGTCTCTCCTACAATGAGCAGTTCTTC	CASSPPPRLAGLSYNEQFF